This T cell receptor (beta chain) is from a study of blood T cells in healthy people across ages (dated by TCRdb to 2014 to 2015). Some background on the complete study: In model experiments, template switching captured about one uniquely barcoded TCR beta cDNA molecule for every two T cells. Age-related changes in TCR beta repertoire diversity were measured in the study by deep sequencing normalized with unique cDNA molecular identifiers. Four age groups were formed from the donors: young (average roughly 15 years), middle-aged (approximately 39), aged (under 70) and long-lived (less than 85). To avoid experimental bias, donors of different ages were spread randomly across the sequencing lanes. Two additional independent replicas of 1 million unique cDNA reads from the same blood draw were analyzed for two donors (one aged 18 to 30 and one aged 80 or older).

As to this clonotype: The target of this receptor is not known. No much larger clone is present one base from it, and per-base qualities are unavailable.

The protocol used for the library was 5' RACE. The instrument given in TCRdb is Illumina HiSeq 2500. A second PCR of about 7 to 12 cycles was performed with a sample-barcoded 5' primer and a J-beta primer mix. A template-switch 5' adaptor carrying 12 random nucleotides introduced a unique molecular identifier onto each TCR beta cDNA molecule. At least 2.5 million CDR3-containing paired-end reads were obtained from each sample. The Mint cDNA synthesis kit, primed by a TRBC-specific oligonucleotide, was used to synthesize first-strand cDNA from all RNA. All cDNA was treated with uracil-DNA glycosylase and then went through a first 18-cycle PCR with the universal primers M1SS and BC2_uni_R. As for the authors' bioinformatics: Normalization of each sample was performed by random selection of 1 million high-quality reads, each carrying a distinct molecular identifier. Instead of being binned into consensus sequences, reads that shared molecular identifiers were thrown out. MiTCR, set to a Q25 quality threshold and the strictest error-elimination algorithm, was used for CDR3 identification, clonotype clustering and error correction. Lower-bound total TCR beta diversity was estimated with a nonparametric unseen species model using Euler transformation. Starting from the raw public reads, TCRdb applied fastp trimming at Q25, assembled clones with MiXCR and retained in-frame beta chains. CDR3 protein duplicates are merged, each entry listing the most common genes and DNA. TCRdb, not the authors, supplied the V and J calls. This sample has about 680,000 distinct CDR3 sequences in its table, and about half of those were observed once. Roughly 30% of the sample is held by the ten biggest clonotypes.

The donors were some 36 Caucasian individuals from Russia, aged roughly 6 to 90 years, who were systemically healthy. Around 9.9 milliliters of peripheral blood were collected from each donor into EDTA-treated Vacutainer tubes. PBMCs were isolated by Ficoll-Paque density-gradient centrifugation, with at least 7 million obtained per sample. Trizol reagent was used to extract total RNA from the PBMCs, yielding at least 6 micrograms per sample. The percentages of naive CD45RAhigh/CD27high T cells were determined by flow cytometry on a PBMC aliquot from every donor. Spanning cysteine to phenylalanine, the CDR3 consists of 9 amino acids. The CDR3 DNA has 27 bases and is translated from base 1. For CDR1 and CDR2, the germline V gene lists SQVTM and ANQGSEA. V and J are trimmed by 7 bases and 15 bases, and the gene matches miss 6 bases of the junction. Summary of the overall study and its limitations: Bulk unsorted PBMC profiling prevented conclusive comparison of naive and antigen-experienced compartments. Estimates of total diversity based on one million sequenced T cells were considered lower bounds and underestimates. As age increased, observed TCR beta diversity per million T cells dropped in a roughly linear way, and a significant reduction was already evident by age 40. There was a strong correlation between observed TCR beta diversity and the percentage of naive T cells measured by flow cytometry. Because the CMV infection status of the donors was unknown, age-related changes in expanded clonotypes may potentially have been confounded. The long-lived group showed more naive CD4+ T cells, fewer expanded clones and increased TCR diversity than the aged group, suggesting age selection.

The sequence was obtained from a woman aged 55-75 years in good health. The sequence links TRBV29-1 to TRBJ2-1, and 7 junctional nucleotides match TRBD2. The sequencing sample was made of blood. The CDR3 here reads CSEGTMGFF. The bases are TGCAGCGAAGGGACTATGGGGTTCTTC.